The present T cell receptor beta chain was sequenced within a study of blood T cell repertoires in COVID-19. Losses at the gene ends were 3 bases for V and 6 bases for J; bases not matched to a gene: 5. Germline CDR1 SQVTM, CDR2 ANQGSEA. This CDR3 region has 13 residues. The protocol was immunoSEQ multiplex PCR, while the TCRdb copy is restricted to in-frame clones and leaves out a portion. The data show approximately 200,000 clones, about nine tenths seen once. Participants spanned ages about 18 to 90 years and resided in 20 to 25 US areas. Participants' reported clinical history set cohort assignment.

V gene TRBV29-1 combines with J gene TRBJ2-7; 10 bases fit TRBD2. The TCR was taken from a man between 25 and 39 years old in a cohort exposed to, infected with or recovered from COVID-19 (not recorded which). Sequenced sample: PBMCs or T cells enriched from blood (not recorded which). The CDR3 nucleotides are TGCAGCGTTGATCTAGCGGGAGTAGGCGAGCAGTACTTC. Amino acid sequence: CSVDLAGVGEQYF.